Following are 18 T cell receptor beta chains from one sample sequenced in a study of T cells in Graves' hyperthyroidism and ophthalmopathy. It was RNA transcripts that yielded the amplified TCR beta CDR3 regions. The HTBI primer set drove a first-round RT-PCR of the TCR CDR3. Each CDR3 protein is one row after TCRdb ran MiXCR on the multiplex PCR reads. Seen here are 550,000 to 650,000 distinct CDR3 sequences, approximately 13% observed once, and the top ten hold roughly 5.5%. Sequencing was done on a sample of blood. These receptors were taken from a woman in her thirties with Graves' hyperthyroidism that later progressed to Graves' ophthalmopathy.

V is TRBV6-4 and J is TRBJ1-2; 9 bases map to TRBD1. The CDR3 loop spans 16 amino acids. Trimming cost V 5 bases and J 6 bases; bases outside gene matches: 13. Germline values: CDR1 MRHNA, CDR2 SNTAGT. The chain's CDR3 is CASSYTWGQGVDGYTF. CDR3 in DNA: TGTGCCAGCAGTTACACGTGGGGACAGGGCGTCGATGGCTACACCTTC.

This clonotype was observed many times. The V gene is TRBV30, the J gene TRBJ1-2; perhaps TRBD1 as D (5 bases). Germline V gives CDR1 GTSNPN, CDR2 SVGIG (reference sequence). This CDR3 is 12 amino acids long. V lost 2 bases and J 8 bases, leaving 12 bases between the germline ends. CDR3: CAWSRRGDGYTF. The CDR3 nucleotides read TGTGCCTGGAGTCGCCGGGGGGACGGCTACACCTTC. The complete variable domain, with remaining parts taken from reference TRBV30 and TRBJ1-2, reads SQTIHQWPATLVQPVGSPLSLECTVEGTSNPNLYWYRQAAGRGLQLLFYSVGIGQISSEVPQNLSASRPQDRQFILSSKKLLLSDSGFYLCAWSRRGDGYTFGSGTRLTVV.

J is TRBJ2-2 and V is TRBV20-1, with 9 bases identical to TRBD1. Germline V gene lookup returns CDR1 DFQATT and CDR2 SNEGSKA (reference sequence). The CDR3 has 15 residues. V shed 2 bases and J 6 bases; nucleotides not matched to a gene: 7. CDR3 DNA: TGCAGTGCTAGACCGGGACAGGGAAGCGCCGGGGAGCTGTTTTTT. Translated, it gives CSARPGQGSAGELFF.

This clonotype was observed a few times. The gene calls are TRBV14 and TRBJ1-6; D not certain. The CDR3 covers 14 residues. The V end lost 1 base, the J end lost 6 bases, and 7 bases lay between the germline ends. From germline, CDR1 is SGHDN and CDR2 FVKESK. This chain's CDR3 is CASSQVQSNSPLHF. The CDR3 DNA reads as TGTGCCAGCAGCCAAGTACAGAGTAATTCACCCCTCCACTTT.

This clonotype was seen a handful of times. The chain uses TRBV27 and TRBJ1-1; 8 bases map to TRBD1. Germline CDR1 reads MNHEY; CDR2 reads SMNVEV (reference sequence). The CDR3 is 13 amino acids. Trimming took 6 bases from V and 6 from J; bases not matched to a gene: 6. CDR3 residues: CASRETGDPEAFF. The CDR3 nucleotides are TGTGCCAGCAGAGAGACAGGGGACCCTGAAGCTTTCTTT.

This clonotype occurred many times. The chain combines TRBV30 with TRBJ2-1; maybe TRBD2 (6 bases). The CDR3 runs 14 residues. The ends were cut back, 1 base at V and 5 bases at J, with 12 bases in the middle. Germline V gene sequence: CDR1 GTSNPN, CDR2 SVGIG (reference sequence). This CDR3 is CAWSASSGNNEQFF. As DNA, the CDR3 is TGTGCCTGGAGTGCTAGTAGCGGCAACAATGAGCAGTTCTTC.

This clonotype was seen many times. The chain links TRBV20-1 to TRBJ1-1, with D unresolved. This CDR3 region has 13 residues. The ends were cut back, 5 bases at V and 0 bases at J, with 10 bases in the middle. Germline V gene sequence: CDR1 DFQATT, CDR2 SNEGSKA (reference sequence). The CDR3: CSAETPMNTEAFF. The CDR3, as DNA: TGCAGTGCTGAAACACCGATGAACACTGAAGCTTTCTTT.

This clonotype was counted ten times or more. The V gene is TRBV7-9, the J gene TRBJ2-3; 8 bases match TRBD2. This CDR3 has 15 residues. The V segment lost 5 bases and the J segment 0 bases; nucleotides outside the gene matches: 4. Looked up from germline, CDR1 is SEHNR and CDR2 is FQNEAQ (reference sequence). This CDR3 is CASSPGTSSTDTQYF. The CDR3 DNA sequence: TGTGCCAGCAGCCCCGGGACTAGTAGCACAGATACGCAGTATTTT.

This clonotype was seen a few times. The chain joins TRBV20-1 to TRBJ2-3; D perhaps matches TRBD1 (6 bases). Germline V lookup: CDR1 DFQATT, CDR2 SNEGSKA (reference sequence). V dropped 1 base and J dropped 3 bases, with 14 bases sitting between them. The CDR3 runs 15 residues. The CDR3 nucleotides read TGCAGTGCTAGAGCCTCTGGGGGCGCAACAGATACGCAGTATTTT. Amino acid sequence: CSARASGGATDTQYF.

This clonotype has a handful of counts. The chain links TRBV15 to TRBJ2-1; TRBD2 aligns across 8 bases. V gave up 6 bases and J gave up 8 bases; unmatched junction bases: 9. The germline V gene has CDR1 LNHNV and CDR2 YYDKDF (reference sequence). The CDR3 sequence is 14 residues long. The CDR3 loop reads CATSFSGTWDEQFF. The CDR3 coding sequence is TGTGCCACCAGTTTTAGCGGGACTTGGGATGAGCAGTTCTTC.

The gene calls are TRBV2 and TRBJ1-2; TRBD1 might be the D (5 bases). Trimming cost V 11 bases and J 6 bases, with 13 bases left between them. This CDR3 contains 11 residues. Germline lookup yields CDR1 SNHLY and CDR2 FYNNEI. CDR3 protein: CACAGDHGYTF. The CDR3, as DNA: TGTGCCTGTGCGGGGGACCATGGCTACACCTTC.

This sequence joins TRBV6-5 and TRBJ2-3; D possibly corresponds to TRBD2 (5 bases). V lost 2 bases, J lost 3 bases, and 12 bases lay in between. Germline lookup yields CDR1 MNHEY and CDR2 SVGAGI. CDR3 length: 15 amino acids. DNA of the CDR3: TGTGCCAGCAGTTACGTAAGCGGTGGGACAGATACGCAGTATTTT. Its translation: CASSYVSGGTDTQYF.

Ten or more counts support this clonotype. In DNA, the CDR3 is TGTGCCAGCAGTCGGGCGGGGACAGGGTATGGGGCCAACGTCCTGACTTTC. Residues: CASSRAGTGYGANVLTF. This chain uses TRBV27 with TRBJ2-6, with TRBD1 identical over 9 bases. V lost 5 bases and J lost 3; bases outside the gene matches: 8. This CDR3 spans 17 amino acids. Germline CDR1 and CDR2: MNHEY and SMNVEV (reference sequence). Based on the CDR3 plus reference TRBV27 and TRBJ2-6, the full variable domain is EAQVTQNPRYLITVTGKKLTVTCSQNMNHEYMSWYRQDPGLGLRQIYYSMNVEVTDKGDVPEGYKVSRKEKRNFPLILESPSPNQTSLYFCASSRAGTGYGANVLTFGAGSRLTVL.

Details on this clonotype: A much larger clone sits a single nucleotide away, making a read error possible. V usage is TRBV19 and J usage is TRBJ2-2; D possibly matches TRBD1 or TRBD2 (5 bases each). Germline lookup yields CDR1 LNHDA and CDR2 SQIVND (reference sequence). This CDR3 has 14 residues. The CDR3 DNA follows: TGTGCCAGTAGTATGGCAGGGATCCCCGGGGAGCCGTTTTTT. It is translated as CASSMAGIPGEPFF.

At least ten counts were recorded for this clonotype. V gene TRBV5-1 combines with J gene TRBJ2-7; a possible D gene is TRBD2 (6 bases). The ends were cut back, 1 base at V and 6 bases at J, with 26 bases in the middle. This CDR3 is built from 18 residues. Germline CDR1 is SGHRS and CDR2 is YFSETQ. CDR3 DNA sequence: TGCGCCAGCAGCTTGTGGCCCCCGGGGGAGGCTGGGGGGAGCGAGCAGTACTTC. Amino acids: CASSLWPPGEAGGSEQYF.

This clonotype was detected many times. The chain uses TRBV28 and TRBJ2-4; no definite D call. The V end lost 6 bases, the J end lost 0 bases, and 12 bases lay between the germline ends. Germline-derived CDR1 and CDR2 are MDHEN and SYDVKM. The CDR3 totals 15 residues. CDR3 sequence reads: CASSPSKLAKNIQYF. DNA for the CDR3: TGTGCCAGCAGCCCCTCCAAGTTAGCCAAAAACATTCAGTACTTC.

The chain has TRBV5-1 and TRBJ2-2; 8 bases map to TRBD2. There are 20 residues in the CDR3. The V gene's germline CDR1 is SGHRS and CDR2 YFSETQ. The V gene end was trimmed by 0 bases and the J gene end by 2 bases; junction bases not matched to a gene: 15. The CDR3 region is CASSLEGLGIPRVNTGELFF. The CDR3 DNA follows: TGCGCCAGCAGCTTGGAGGGACTAGGAATCCCTCGGGTAAACACCGGGGAGCTGTTTTTT. Together with reference TRBV5-1 and TRBJ2-2, the CDR3 gives the full variable domain: KAGVTQTPRYLIKTRGQQVTLSCSPISGHRSVSWYQQTPGQGLQFLFEYFSETQRNKGNFPGRFSGRQFSNSRSEMNVSTLELGDSALYLCASSLEGLGIPRVNTGELFFGEGSRLTVL.

There are many counts of this clonotype. The CDR3 DNA follows: TGTGCCAGCAGTCATGGGACGACTTCGGATACGCAGTATTTT. Translation gives CASSHGTTSDTQYF. V and J are TRBV12-3 or TRBV12-4 and TRBJ2-3; D is perhaps TRBD1 or TRBD2 (5 bases each). V lost 5 bases to trimming and J lost 6 bases, with 15 bases between them. This CDR3 spans 14 amino acids.